This passage covers 14 T cell receptor beta chains from one sample sequenced in a study of T-cell reconstitution after alpha-beta-depleted transplantation in children. Unique molecular identifiers featured in how the TCRbeta library was prepared. Via MiXCR, TCRdb re-called the PCR reads, giving one row per CDR3 protein. Altogether some 300,000 distinct CDR3 sequences are present, about a tenth being singletons, with the ten largest covering 7.5%. Sequencing was performed on PBMCs, taken before TCRalphabeta/CD19-depleted stem cell transplant. These receptors all stem from a boy in the first two years of life with acute myeloid leukemia, due to receive a stem cell transplant.

The table lists this clonotype with many counts. CDR3 sequence reads: CASSPGQGRNNEQFF. The CDR3 DNA sequence: TGTGCCAGCAGCCCAGGACAGGGGAGGAACAATGAGCAGTTCTTC. The chain links TRBV7-2 to TRBJ2-1; 9 nucleotides line up with TRBD1. CDR3 length equals 15 residues. Germline CDR1 is SGHTA and CDR2 is FQGNSA. J gave up 5 bases and V 5 bases, and 7 bases lay outside the gene matches. The full variable domain, in which reference TRBV7-2 and TRBJ2-1 provide the parts outside the CDR3, is GAGVSQSPSNKVTEKGKDVELRCDPISGHTALYWYRQSLGQGLEFLIYFQGNSAPDKSGLPSDRFSAERTGGSVSTLTIQRTQQEDSAVYLCASSPGQGRNNEQFFGPGTRLTVL.

This clonotype was counted many times. This chain links TRBV29-1 with TRBJ2-7, with D maybe TRBD2 (5 bases). CDR3 length equals 11 residues. Deletions cut 4 bases from V and 3 bases from J, with 7 bases between. Germline V gene sequence: CDR1 SQVTM, CDR2 ANQGSEA. The CDR3: CSVGGNYEQYF. As DNA, the CDR3 is TGCAGCGTTGGAGGGAACTACGAGCAGTACTTC.

This clonotype was recorded at least ten times. The chain carries TRBV7-2 and TRBJ2-1, with TRBD2 matching 7 bases. The CDR3 is 14 amino acids. In germline, CDR1 is SGHTA, CDR2 FQGNSA. J lost 7 bases, V lost 7 bases, and 10 bases had no gene match. The CDR3 coding sequence is TGTGCCAGCATCTCTCCCGGGACTATGAATGAGCAGTTCTTC. Translated, it gives CASISPGTMNEQFF.

Many counts were recorded for this clonotype. The J gene is TRBJ2-7, the V gene TRBV5-1; 10 bases agree with TRBD1. The V and J ends lost 6 bases and 6 bases, in that order; junction bases with no gene match: 9. The CDR3 totals 14 residues. Germline CDR1 is SGHRS and CDR2 is YFSETQ. The CDR3 region is CASKSGTGVSEQYF. The CDR3 coding sequence is TGCGCCAGCAAAAGCGGGACAGGGGTGAGCGAGCAGTACTTC.

This clonotype was detected many times. This chain joins TRBV20-1 and TRBJ1-6; weak D call: TRBD1 (5 bases). CDR1 is DFQATT and CDR2 is SNEGSKA in the germline V gene (reference sequence). V was trimmed by 0 bases and J by 10 bases, leaving 16 bases between them. The CDR3 consists of 15 residues. In DNA form, the CDR3 reads TGCAGTGCTAGAGACCAGACAGCGTACGGGTCACCCCTCCACTTT. Translated, it gives CSARDQTAYGSPLHF.

This clonotype was picked up many times. The rearrangement links TRBV7-8 to TRBJ1-1, with 7 bases fitting TRBD1. The CDR3 contains 15 residues. Trimming cost V 2 bases and J 7 bases; bases outside gene matches: 10. Germline values: CDR1 SGHVS, CDR2 FQNEAQ. Here the CDR3 reads CASSLTGTVLIEAFF. The CDR3 nucleotides read TGTGCCAGCAGCTTAACAGGGACAGTTCTTATTGAAGCTTTCTTT.

Of note for this clonotype: Its ends do not fully match the called genes, so a read error is possible. This rearrangement joins TRBV28 to TRBJ1-2; 9 nucleotides align to TRBD1. In germline, CDR1 is MDHEN, CDR2 SYDVKM. This CDR3 spans 16 amino acids. CDR3: CAGRDRQGVIFRGYTF. The CDR3 DNA sequence: TGTGCCGGCAGAGACCGACAGGGGGTAATCTTTCGTGGCTACACCTTC.

This clonotype was observed at least ten times. V and J are TRBV29-1 and TRBJ2-3; 8 bases fit TRBD1. The V segment lost 7 bases and the J segment 3 bases; nucleotides outside the gene matches: 12. The germline V gene encodes CDR1 SQVTM and CDR2 ANQGSEA. The CDR3 has 15 amino acids. The CDR3 DNA follows: TGCAGCGCTGGGGACACAGGGGGAATAACAGATACGCAGTATTTT. This codes for CSAGDTGGITDTQYF.

This clonotype was recorded at least ten times. This chain joins TRBV5-6 and TRBJ1-1, with D perhaps TRBD1 (5 bases). CDR3 length equals 15 residues. Trimming shortened V by 4 bases and J by 1 base, and 14 bases separated the two germline ends. The germline V gene has CDR1 SGHDT and CDR2 YYEEEE. The DNA of the CDR3 is TGTGCCAGCAGCGGACTGGGGCATGGGAACACTGAAGCTTTCTTT. Translation: CASSGLGHGNTEAFF.

Ten or more counts support this clonotype. The CDR3 DNA follows: TGTGCCAGCAGTCTAAATCCGACAGGGTACGAGCAGTACTTC. As protein: CASSLNPTGYEQYF. This chain links TRBV27 with TRBJ2-7; TRBD1 agrees at 7 bases. CDR3 size: 14 residues. Per germline, CDR1 MNHEY and CDR2 SMNVEV (reference sequence). The V and J ends lost 5 bases and 4 bases, in that order; junction bases with no gene match: 8.

This clonotype occurred many times. The chain uses TRBV29-1 and TRBJ1-1, with 7 bases matching TRBD1. V lost 7 bases to trimming and J lost 0 bases; unmatched junction nucleotides: 8. CDR3 length: 14 amino acids. CDR1 and CDR2 (germline): SQVTM, ANQGSEA. The CDR3 DNA follows: TGCAGCGGCAGCCGGACAGGTATGAACACTGAAGCTTTCTTT. Translated, it gives CSGSRTGMNTEAFF.

In regard to this clonotype: A much larger clone is a single base away; this may be a read error. The chain uses TRBV6-1 and TRBJ2-1, with D perhaps assigned TRBD1 or TRBD2 (7 bases each). V was cut by 2 bases and J by 13 bases, with 21 bases left in between. The germline V gene encodes CDR1 MNHNS and CDR2 SASEGT. This CDR3 contains 15 residues. CDR3 DNA sequence: TGTGCCAGCAGTGAAAGAGGAGGGAGGGGGCTGGACCAGTTCTTC. This encodes CASSERGGRGLDQFF.

This clonotype was seen ten or more times. The chain joins TRBV12-3 or TRBV12-4 to TRBJ2-3, with 14 bases matching TRBD2. The CDR3 runs to 14 residues. The J segment lost 5 bases and the V segment lost 10 bases, leaving 5 bases of the junction unmatched. CDR3 amino acids: CATGLAGGQDTQYF. The DNA of the CDR3 is TGTGCCACCGGACTAGCGGGGGGACAAGATACGCAGTATTTT.

This clonotype has ten or more counts. This sequence joins TRBV13 and TRBJ2-7; D might be TRBD2 (6 bases). The germline gives CDR1 PRHDT, CDR2 FYEKMQ (reference sequence). The CDR3 loop spans 14 amino acids. V was clipped by 5 bases and J by 0 bases, with 11 bases between them. CDR3 bases: TGTGCCAGCAGCCTGGGACTTAGCTCCTACGAGCAGTACTTC. The encoded protein is CASSLGLSSYEQYF.